A single sample gave rise to the 17 T cell receptor beta chains below, sequenced in a study of spatial heterogeneity in lung cancer. TCRdb re-analysed the 5' RACE reads in MiXCR, keeping a single row per CDR3 protein. The sample consists of tens of thousands of distinct CDR3 sequences, around 3.1% of them appearing once. Noted time point: sample taken at primary tumor resection. Sequencing used normal lung tissue next to the tumor, obtained at surgery. The receptor source for this set is a male donor with early-stage non-small cell lung cancer.

This clonotype was found many times. The V and J genes are TRBV28 and TRBJ2-2; 7 nucleotides line up with TRBD1. J gave up 0 bases and V 11 bases, and 15 bases lay outside the gene matches. CDR1 is MDHEN and CDR2 is SYDVKM in the germline V gene. This CDR3 has 17 residues. The CDR3 nucleotides are TGTGCCGTTCTAGCTTCGACCGGGACAGCGAACACCGGGGAGCTGTTTTTT. As protein: CAVLASTGTANTGELFF.

The chain combines TRBV7-9 with TRBJ1-5, with D possibly matching TRBD1 (6 bases). The germline gives CDR1 SEHNR, CDR2 FQNEAQ (reference sequence). V lost 5 bases to trimming and J lost 8 bases, with 16 bases between them. This CDR3 has 14 residues. Here the CDR3 reads CASSQAGGGEPQHF. The CDR3 region has the DNA TGTGCCAGCAGCCAAGCCGGGGGCGGTGAGCCCCAGCATTTT. Variable domain in full (rest from reference TRBV7-9 and TRBJ1-5): DTGVSQNPRHKITKRGQNVTFRCDPISEHNRLYWYRQTLGQGPEFLTYFQNEAQLEKSRLLSDRFSAERPKGSFSTLEIQRTEQGDSAMYLCASSQAGGGEPQHFGDGTRLSIL.

In its sample, this clonotype was seen many times. The V gene is TRBV2, the J gene TRBJ1-2, with a tentative D call TRBD1 (5 bases). The germline V and J ends were trimmed by 6 bases and 8 bases, with 13 bases remaining between them. Germline lookup yields CDR1 SNHLY and CDR2 FYNNEI. The length of the CDR3 is 12 residues. The CDR3, as DNA: TGTGCCAGCAGGCAAGGGGTCGGAGGCTACACCTTC. Translated: CASRQGVGGYTF.

At least ten counts were recorded for this clonotype. The chain recombines TRBV5-4 with TRBJ2-2; unclear D gene. V was trimmed by 1 base and J by 0 bases, leaving 10 bases between them. CDR1 is SGHNT and CDR2 is YYREEE in the germline V gene (reference sequence). The CDR3 consists of 16 residues. In DNA form, the CDR3 reads TGTGCCAGCAGCTTGCCCGGGCCTGCGAACACCGGGGAGCTGTTTTTT. Translated: CASSLPGPANTGELFF.

This clonotype was counted ten times or more. This rearrangement joins TRBV5-1 to TRBJ2-5, with D perhaps TRBD1 or TRBD2 (5 bases each). This CDR3 comprises 15 residues. Trimming removed 1 base from V and 4 bases from J, with 14 bases in between. Germline V gene lookup returns CDR1 SGHRS and CDR2 YFSETQ. The CDR3, as DNA: TGCGCCAGCAGCTTGTTCGGGGCAGCTACAGAGACCCAGTACTTC. It specifies CASSLFGAATETQYF.

The V and J genes are TRBV11-2 and TRBJ2-3; 10 nucleotides align to TRBD2. The CDR3 length is 15 residues. V gave up 6 bases and J gave up 1 base; unmatched junction bases: 4. Germline V gene lookup returns CDR1 SGHAT and CDR2 FQNNGV. In nucleotides, the CDR3 is TGTGCCAGCAGTCGAAGCGGGGGGGGCACAGATACGCAGTATTTT. This translates into CASSRSGGGTDTQYF.

This clonotype was detected ten times or more. This chain joins TRBV7-2 and TRBJ2-1, with D unclear. Germline CDR1 and CDR2: SGHTA and FQGNSA. Trimming pared 5 bases from V and 6 bases from J, leaving 8 bases between. The CDR3 totals 12 residues. The CDR3 DNA is TGTGCCAGCAGCCCGGGTCTCAATGAGCAGTTCTTC. It translates to CASSPGLNEQFF.

There are many counts of this clonotype. The chain employs TRBV11-2 and TRBJ2-1; 7 bases line up with TRBD2. The CDR3 covers 15 residues. The trim removed 1 base at V and 5 bases at J, leaving 5 bases unmatched. The germline gives CDR1 SGHAT, CDR2 FQNNGV. The CDR3 bases are TGTGCCAGCAGCTTAGTAGCGGGCGAGGACAATGAGCAGTTCTTC. Translating it yields CASSLVAGEDNEQFF.

Comment on this clonotype: Just one base apart from a much larger clone, this may be a read error. The genes are TRBV6-2 or TRBV6-3 and TRBJ1-5; D unresolved. Per germline, CDR1 MNHEY and CDR2 SVGEGT. V lost 8 bases to trimming and J lost 6 bases, with 11 bases between them. The CDR3 runs 12 residues. This CDR3 reads CASSLLGQPQHF. The CDR3 DNA sequence: TGTGCCAGCTCTCTCCTGGGTCAGCCCCAGCATTTT.

Ten or more counts support this clonotype. In DNA form, the CDR3 reads TGTGCCAGCTCACAGGAGACGGGGGCTAGCACTGAAGCTTTCTTT. Its translation: CASSQETGASTEAFF. The gene calls are TRBV18 and TRBJ1-1; D is possibly TRBD1 (6 bases). The CDR3 spans 15 residues. Germline CDR1 and CDR2: KGHSH and LQKENI. V was shortened by 4 bases and J by 4 bases, with 16 bases between the two germline ends. Full variable domain (rest looked up from reference TRBV18 and TRBJ1-1): NAGVMQNPRHLVRRRGQEARLRCSPMKGHSHVYWYRQLPEEGLKFMVYLQKENIIDESGMPKERFSAEFPKEGPSILRIQQVVRGDSAAYFCASSQETGASTEAFFGQGTRLTVV.

This clonotype was detected many times. The chain is built from TRBV12-3 or TRBV12-4 and TRBJ2-1, with 11 positions matching TRBD2. The V and J ends lost 2 bases and 8 bases, in that order; junction bases with no gene match: 8. The CDR3 loop spans 16 amino acids. In nucleotides, the CDR3 is TGTGCCAGCAGTTTAAGCAACGGACTAGCGGGCGATGAGCAGTTCTTC. Amino acids: CASSLSNGLAGDEQFF.

Many counts were recorded for this clonotype. The genes are TRBV9 and TRBJ2-1; tentative D call: TRBD1 (5 bases). Germline CDR1 is SGDLS and CDR2 is YYNGEE. The ends were cut back, 0 bases at V and 6 bases at J, with 16 bases in the middle. This CDR3 has 16 amino acids. The CDR3 coding sequence is TGTGCCAGCAGCGTAGGTTACAGCCCTACAGGCAATGAGCAGTTCTTC. This translates into CASSVGYSPTGNEQFF.

The genes are TRBV6-1 and TRBJ1-4; the match to TRBD1 covers 8 bases. Losses at the gene ends were 6 bases for V and 0 bases for J; bases not matched to a gene: 6. The CDR3 sequence is 16 residues long. CDR1 and CDR2 from the germline V gene are MNHNS and SASEGT. The CDR3 DNA is TGTGCCAGCAGGGACAGGGAGAGTGCAACTAATGAAAAACTGTTTTTT. Protein: CASRDRESATNEKLFF.

This clonotype was detected many times. The chain uses TRBV28 and TRBJ1-1, with D perhaps TRBD1 (6 bases). The V and J ends lost 11 bases and 8 bases respectively, with 21 bases between them. This CDR3 region has 13 residues. The germline V gene has CDR1 MDHEN and CDR2 SYDVKM. In DNA, the CDR3 is TGTGCCGGCCTCAAAATTAATACAGGGGAAGCTTTCTTT. Protein: CAGLKINTGEAFF.

This clonotype was counted at least ten times. The chain uses TRBV10-3 and TRBJ1-1, with D perhaps TRBD1 (6 bases). Trimming removed 7 bases from V and 10 bases from J, with 13 bases in between. CDR3 length equals 11 residues. The germline V gene encodes CDR1 ENHRY and CDR2 SYGVKD. CDR3 sequence reads: CAIMGRGRAFF. Written as DNA, the CDR3 is TGTGCCATCATGGGCAGGGGAAGAGCTTTCTTT.

The V gene is TRBV20-1, the J gene TRBJ1-5; no clear D. Germline CDR1 reads DFQATT; CDR2 reads SNEGSKA (reference sequence). The CDR3 contains 15 residues. Trimming left V 6 bases short and J 11 bases short, with 26 bases between. This chain's CDR3 is CSAPRQGRENQAQHF. The CDR3 DNA follows: TGCAGTGCCCCGCGACAAGGGCGCGAGAATCAAGCCCAGCATTTT.

This clonotype was detected ten times or more. The rearrangement joins TRBV7-2 to TRBJ2-3; 10 bases fit TRBD1. V trimming: 1 base; J trimming: 4 bases; junction bases outside the gene matches: 2. Germline loops: CDR1 SGHTA, CDR2 FQGNSA. The CDR3 covers 15 residues. CDR3 loop: CASSLEGQGPDTQYF. CDR3 sequence (DNA): TGTGCCAGCAGCTTAGAGGGACAGGGGCCAGATACGCAGTATTTT.